The present T cell receptor (beta chain) was sequenced within a study of control samples from healthy donors and cancer patients. Clones were read by immunoSEQ multiplex PCR, and TCRdb kept only the in-frame ones, dropping some. The sample has 120,000 or so clones, 80% to 95% seen once. The V end was cut by 6 bases, the J end by 5 bases, with 16 bases between. The CDR3 spans 14 residues. The germline V gene encodes CDR1 MNHEY and CDR2 SVGAGI. This clonotype originated in a man in his late teens or twenties in good health. Sequenced sample: blood. V gene TRBV6-5 combines with J gene TRBJ2-5; D is perhaps TRBD1 or TRBD2 (5 bases each). The CDR3 sequence is CASRPPDRGETQYF. The CDR3 DNA reads TGTGCCAGCAGGCCCCCAGACAGAGGGGAGACCCAGTACTTC.